A selection of T cell receptor beta chains follows, all from one sample in a study of identical twins. Each CDR3 protein is one row after TCRdb ran MiXCR on the 5' RACE reads. This table has around 680,000 distinct CDR3 sequences, 8.6% appearing once. Separately, the same data were catalogued under a study of yellow fever vaccine responses in identical twins.

The sample comprised PBMCs. Receptors were obtained from a woman under 30 in good health. CDR3s include the opening cysteine and the closing phenylalanine or tryptophan. Fields, in order: J gene, clone size, V gene, D gene, CDR3 protein, CDR3 DNA. A D gene is named only where the DNA matches it firmly. Expanded clones get a size class; other rows say once, few or many, or leave the size out.

>TRBJ2-7|NA|TRBV20-1|NA
CSVPGHGTYEQYF
TGCAGTGTCCCGGGACATGGTACCTACGAGCAGTACTTC
>TRBJ2-2|many|TRBV15|NA
CATSSTGMGTGELFF
TGTGCCACCAGCTCAACAGGGATGGGGACCGGGGAGCTGTTTTTT
>TRBJ1-1|many|TRBV27|TRBD1
CASTTRQGGRSIF
TGTGCCAGCACCACCCGACAGGGGGGACGGTCTATCTTT
>TRBJ1-6|NA|TRBV28|NA
CASSFWGMGHSVNSPLHF
TGTGCCAGCAGTTTTTGGGGCATGGGGCACAGTGTAAATTCACCCCTCCACTTT
>TRBJ2-7|many|TRBV9|NA
CASSVDTGPYEQYF
TGTGCCAGCAGCGTAGATACAGGGCCCTACGAGCAGTACTTC
>TRBJ1-1|NA|TRBV12-3/TRBV12-4|NA
CASSPETEAFF
TGTGCCAGCAGTCCCGAAACTGAAGCTTTCTTT
>TRBJ2-1|many|TRBV29-1|NA
CSVDVFGSYNEQFF
TGCAGCGTTGATGTCTTCGGCTCCTACAATGAGCAGTTCTTC
>TRBJ2-3|many|TRBV7-9|NA
CASSLKGRLGTDTQYF
TGTGCCAGCAGCCTCAAAGGTCGTCTTGGCACAGATACGCAGTATTTT
>TRBJ2-2|NA|TRBV30|NA
CAWKWMDGNTGELFF
TGTGCCTGGAAGTGGATGGACGGGAACACCGGGGAGCTGTTTTTT
>TRBJ2-7|NA|TRBV21-1|NA
CASSFPGQGIAEQYF
TGTGCCAGCAGCTTTCCGGGACAGGGTATTGCCGAGCAGTACTTC
>TRBJ2-3|many|TRBV10-3|NA
CAIESKTGTDTQYF
TGTGCCATCGAAAGCAAAACAGGCACAGATACGCAGTATTTT
>TRBJ2-1|NA|TRBV19|NA
CASSIDPRTPSYNEQFF
TGTGCCAGTAGTATAGATCCCAGGACGCCCTCCTACAATGAGCAGTTCTTC
>TRBJ2-3|few|TRBV2|NA
CASKGSVSTDTQYF
TGTGCCAGCAAGGGTAGCGTTAGCACAGATACGCAGTATTTT
>TRBJ2-2|many|TRBV2|NA
CASSLDRILWTGELFF
TGTGCCAGCAGTTTAGACAGGATATTATGGACCGGGGAGCTGTTTTTT
>TRBJ2-2|few|TRBV20-1|TRBD2
CSAREAGGLTGELFF
TGCAGTGCTAGAGAGGCGGGGGGACTTACCGGGGAGCTGTTTTTT
>TRBJ2-5|many|TRBV11-2|NA
CASSQITGTQETQYF
TGTGCCAGCAGCCAAATTACGGGGACTCAAGAGACCCAGTACTTC
>TRBJ2-3|many|TRBV24-1|TRBD1
CATSDSRTGRNTQYF
TGTGCCACCAGTGATTCCCGGACAGGGCGGAATACGCAGTATTTT
>TRBJ2-5|many|TRBV7-9|NA
CASSLIVGAGQETQYF
TGTGCCAGCAGCTTAATCGTCGGGGCAGGACAAGAGACCCAGTACTTC
>TRBJ2-3|many|TRBV7-2|TRBD2
CASTTFGAGGTTDTQYF
TGTGCCAGCACCACATTCGGAGCGGGAGGGACCACAGATACGCAGTATTTT
>TRBJ2-1|NA|TRBV3-1|TRBD2
CASSRTAGAPYNEQFF
TGTGCCAGCAGTCGAACGGCGGGAGCCCCTTACAATGAGCAGTTCTTC
>TRBJ2-7|NA|TRBV7-9|TRBD1
CASSYDRDRVADEQYF
TGTGCCAGCAGCTATGACCGGGACAGGGTAGCGGACGAGCAGTACTTC
>TRBJ1-2|NA|TRBV3-1|NA
CASSPTRAAVYGYTF
TGTGCCAGCAGCCCCACTAGGGCAGCCGTCTATGGCTACACCTTC
>TRBJ2-3|many|TRBV6-5|NA
CASSFRLKSGLGTDTQYF
TGTGCCAGCAGTTTTCGACTCAAATCGGGTCTTGGCACAGATACGCAGTATTTT